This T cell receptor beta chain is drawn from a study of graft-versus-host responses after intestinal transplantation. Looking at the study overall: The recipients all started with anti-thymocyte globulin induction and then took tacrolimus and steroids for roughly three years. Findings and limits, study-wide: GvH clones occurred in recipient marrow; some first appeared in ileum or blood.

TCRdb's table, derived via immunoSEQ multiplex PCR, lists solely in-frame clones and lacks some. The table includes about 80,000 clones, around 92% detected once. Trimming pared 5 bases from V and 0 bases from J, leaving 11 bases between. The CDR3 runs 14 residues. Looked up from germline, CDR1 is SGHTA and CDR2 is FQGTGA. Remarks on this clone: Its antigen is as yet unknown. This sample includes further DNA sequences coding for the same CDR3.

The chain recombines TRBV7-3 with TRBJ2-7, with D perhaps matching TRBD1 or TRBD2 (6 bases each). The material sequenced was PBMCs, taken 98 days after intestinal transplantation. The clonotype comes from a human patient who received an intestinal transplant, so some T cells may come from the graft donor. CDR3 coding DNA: TGTGCCAGCAGCCGAGGGGGGAGCTCCTACGAGCAGTACTTC. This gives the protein CASSRGGSSYEQYF.